This T cell receptor (beta chain) derives from a study of T cell repertoires in cytomegalovirus infection (dated by TCRdb to about 2019). Notes on the research overall: The HLA type of each donor mattered for the analysis, because public TCR beta signatures pointed to carriage of CMV infection along with the matching HLA type. General study outcomes and caveats: Cumulative frequency of public TCR beta family members discriminated carriers of CMV infection plus the relevant HLA type in this cohort and an independent roughly 330-donor cohort. The ex vivo response was dominated by HLA-C-restricted CMV-specific TCR beta clonotypes, and the single most frequent clonotype in two of eight donors was supplied by these HLA-C-restricted clonotypes.

V lost 2 bases and J lost 4 bases, and the count of bases not matched to a germline gene is 6. From its cysteine to its phenylalanine, the CDR3 spans 18 amino acids. The retained sequence is limited to the CDR3, 54 bases, with the frame set at the first base. Per the germline V gene (reference sequence), LNHDA is the CDR1 and SQIVND is the CDR2. Note on this clonotype: Its antigen specificity is not known. Base quality data are lacking; no much larger clone is found one base away.

The reads were generated on an Illumina HiSeq 1500. TCRdb redid the processing of the public reads, applying fastp at Q25 and MiXCR, and retained in-frame beta chains. Here each entry gathers all rows of one CDR3 protein and keeps the most common genes and DNA. For this sample there are approximately 290,000 distinct CDR3 sequences; under 30% appear just once. The ten largest clonotypes hold roughly 13% of the sample. This clonotype originated in a human donor in good health (CMV status not recorded). Some clones in this sample may be carry-over from other donors' samples. Sequenced input: PBMCs. The chain is made from TRBV19 and TRBJ2-1, with 15 bases matching TRBD2. The CDR3 corresponds to CASSIFGLAGGTYNEQFF. The DNA reads TGTGCCAGTAGTATATTTGGACTAGCGGGGGGGACTTACAATGAGCAGTTCTTC.